This passage covers 14 T cell receptor beta chains from one sample sequenced in a study of neurological immune-mediated disorders. TCRdb redid the calling of the 5' RACE reads with MiXCR, one entry per CDR3 protein. This sample carries 120,000 or so distinct CDR3 sequences, about 3.2% of them seen once, and the ten largest clones take roughly 1.3%. Sample: PBMCs. The source is a woman aged 25 to 39 with multiple sclerosis.

The genes are TRBV6-6 and TRBJ2-1; TRBD2 aligns across 8 bases. Per germline, CDR1 MNHNY and CDR2 SVGAGI (reference sequence). Trimming cost V 5 bases and J 9 bases; bases outside gene matches: 6. CDR3 length: 13 residues. CDR3 DNA: TGTGCCAGCAGTCTCGGGGGGGCCGGTGAGCAGTTCTTC. Translated: CASSLGGAGEQFF.

In its sample, this clonotype was seen many times. The chain recombines TRBV6-6 with TRBJ2-7; TRBD2 is a possible D gene (6 bases). The CDR3 consists of 13 residues. Trimming pared 2 bases from V and 4 bases from J, leaving 9 bases between. Per the germline V gene, CDR1 is MNHNY and CDR2 is SVGAGI (reference sequence). DNA for the CDR3: TGTGCCAGCAGTTACGGGACTTGGTACGAGCAGTACTTC. The encoded protein is CASSYGTWYEQYF.

The sample holds many counts of this clonotype. This chain connects TRBV15 to TRBJ1-1; D gene unclear. The ends were cut back, 0 bases at V and 4 bases at J, with 6 bases in the middle. CDR1 LNHNV and CDR2 YYDKDF come from the germline V gene (reference sequence). The CDR3 contains 13 residues. The DNA of the CDR3 is TGTGCCACCAGCAGAGATCTCGGCACTGAAGCTTTCTTT. This translates into CATSRDLGTEAFF.

This clonotype was found many times. The chain is built from TRBV5-1 and TRBJ2-1, with D hard to call. Germline CDR1 is SGHRS and CDR2 is YFSETQ. The CDR3 runs 15 residues. V dropped 2 bases and J dropped 6 bases, with 15 bases sitting between them. The CDR3 DNA reads as TGCGCCAGCAGCTTTGGGCCCAGCAGGTCCAATGAGCAGTTCTTC. Its translation: CASSFGPSRSNEQFF.

V and J are TRBV7-9 and TRBJ2-7; TRBD1 might be the D (5 bases). V was trimmed by 1 base and J by 4 bases, leaving 8 bases between them. CDR3 length equals 13 residues. From germline, CDR1 is SEHNR and CDR2 FQNEAQ (reference sequence). This chain's CDR3 is CASSLEGDYEQYF. The DNA of the CDR3 is TGTGCCAGCAGCTTAGAAGGGGATTACGAGCAGTACTTC.

This clonotype was recorded many times. The chain joins TRBV5-1 to TRBJ2-7; D not certain. The V end was cut by 5 bases, the J end by 1 base, with 16 bases between. There are 15 residues in the CDR3. Germline CDR1 SGHRS, CDR2 YFSETQ. Written as DNA, the CDR3 is TGCGCCAGCAGTTCCGTGCCCAGTTTTTCCTACGAGCAGTACTTC. Its translation is CASSSVPSFSYEQYF.

This clonotype was counted ten times or more. The rearrangement joins TRBV12-3 or TRBV12-4 to TRBJ2-1, with TRBD2 identical over 11 bases. This CDR3 is built from 20 residues. After removal of 4 bases from V and 0 bases from J, the junction contained 14 bases not matched to a gene. As DNA, the CDR3 is TGTGCCAGCAGTTCACCGTCTGGGGCTAGCGGGGGGAGCTCCTACAATGAGCAGTTCTTC. It codes for CASSSPSGASGGSSYNEQFF.

This clonotype occurred many times. This sequence joins TRBV11-2 and TRBJ2-7, with TRBD2 matching over 7 bases. There are 15 residues in the CDR3. The V gene end was trimmed by 3 bases and the J gene end by 4 bases; junction bases not matched to a gene: 9. Germline CDR1 is SGHAT and CDR2 is FQNNGV. CDR3: CASSFGSGYLYEQYF. The CDR3 coding sequence is TGTGCCAGCAGCTTTGGTAGCGGGTACCTTTACGAGCAGTACTTC.

This clonotype has only a few counts. Since a much larger clone is just one base distant, this may be a read error. CDR3 amino acids: CDSSLGGPGAFF. CDR3 nucleotides: TGTGACAGCAGTTTAGGGGGCCCGGGAGCTTTCTTT. V and J are TRBV12-3 or TRBV12-4 and TRBJ1-1; 7 bases agree with TRBD1. The CDR3 length is 12 residues.

This clonotype occurred many times. The rearrangement joins TRBV7-6 to TRBJ2-7; D ambiguous. The CDR3 sequence is 13 residues long. Trimming shortened V by 5 bases and J by 6 bases, and 14 bases separated the two germline ends. Germline CDR1 reads SGHVS; CDR2 reads FNYEAQ. CDR3 residues: CASSQDHMAEQYF. The DNA for the CDR3 is TGTGCCAGCAGCCAAGATCATATGGCCGAGCAGTACTTC.

This clonotype occurred once. Germline and junction disagree at one end, which may indicate a read error. V is TRBV4-3 and J is TRBJ1-1, with 7 bases fitting TRBD1. The CDR3 is 13 amino acids. CDR1 and CDR2 (germline): LGHNA, YSLEER. This chain's CDR3 is CTSSQTGITEAFF. The CDR3, as DNA: TGCACCAGCAGCCAGACAGGGATCACTGAAGCTTTCTTT.

This clonotype was observed many times. The chain is built from TRBV5-1 and TRBJ2-7; 8 bases are shared with TRBD2. The trim removed 5 bases at V and 5 bases at J, leaving 12 bases unmatched. The CDR3 length is 15 residues. The germline V gene encodes CDR1 SGHRS and CDR2 YFSETQ. CDR3 protein: CASSSFSREADEQYF. The CDR3 bases are TGCGCCAGCAGTTCTTTCTCGCGGGAGGCGGACGAGCAGTACTTC.

This clonotype was recorded many times. V is TRBV7-7 and J is TRBJ2-7; D is undetermined. The length of the CDR3 is 13 residues. Trimming stripped 3 bases from V and 7 bases from J, with 13 bases between. CDR1 is SSHAT, CDR2 FNYEAQ, per germline (reference sequence). DNA for the CDR3: TGTGCCAGCAGCTTCGGGCCACAAGGGGAGCAGTACTTC. This sequence encodes CASSFGPQGEQYF.

This clonotype was detected many times. The V gene is TRBV6-5, the J gene TRBJ2-7, with D possibly TRBD1 on 5 matching bases. The CDR3 is made up of 15 amino acids. V lost 3 bases and J lost 2, with 14 bases in between. Germline V gene data show CDR1 as MNHEY and CDR2 as SVGAGI. CDR3 bases: TGTGCCAGCAGTTATGGGGCAGTAGACCCCTACGAGCAGTACTTC. Its translation: CASSYGAVDPYEQYF.